Presented here are 17 T cell receptor beta chains from one specimen sequenced in a study of blood T cell repertoires in COVID-19. Assay used: immunoSEQ multiplex PCR; TCRdb lists only in-frame clones, some missing. The sample records approximately 200,000 clones, roughly 84% being singletons. Specimen: peripheral blood. The origin of the receptors is a person aged 70 to 85 with COVID-19, enrolled during active disease.

The rearrangement joins TRBV7-9 to TRBJ2-2; 9 nucleotides agree with TRBD1. From germline, CDR1 is SEHNR and CDR2 FQNEAQ (reference sequence). The CDR3 totals 15 residues. The V segment lost 4 bases and the J segment 4 bases; nucleotides outside the gene matches: 4. The CDR3, as DNA: TGTGCCAGCAGCTATAACAGGGGGCGCACCGGGGAGCTGTTTTTT. As protein: CASSYNRGRTGELFF.

This chain uses TRBV12-3 or TRBV12-4 with TRBJ1-3, with D unresolved. The V end lost 8 bases, the J end lost 2 bases, and 10 bases lay between the germline ends. CDR3 length: 13 amino acids. CDR3 bases: TGTGCCAGCGACATCAGGACTGGAAACACCATATATTTT. Translating it yields CASDIRTGNTIYF.

The chain is built from TRBV29-1 and TRBJ1-2; no clear D. CDR3 size: 12 residues. Deletions cut 6 bases from V and 8 bases from J, with 16 bases between. Germline CDR1 and CDR2: SQVTM and ANQGSEA. The CDR3 reads CSVPWAGGGYTF. In DNA form, the CDR3 reads TGCAGCGTGCCCTGGGCCGGCGGGGGCTACACCTTC.

This sequence joins TRBV30 and TRBJ2-7; the match to TRBD2 covers 12 bases. Germline CDR1 reads GTSNPN; CDR2 reads SVGIG (reference sequence). The CDR3 totals 16 residues. V lost 0 bases, J lost 7 bases, and 10 bases stayed unmatched. The CDR3 reads CAWSVRWGLAGYEQYF. The CDR3 bases are TGTGCCTGGAGTGTACGGTGGGGACTAGCGGGTTATGAGCAGTACTTC. Full variable domain (missing parts from reference TRBV30 and TRBJ2-7): SQTIHQWPATLVQPVGSPLSLECTVEGTSNPNLYWYRQAAGRGLQLLFYSVGIGQISSEVPQNLSASRPQDRQFILSSKKLLLSDSGFYLCAWSVRWGLAGYEQYFGPGTRLTVT.

The gene calls are TRBV2 and TRBJ1-5; a possible D gene is TRBD1 (6 bases). This CDR3 has 14 amino acids. Germline loops: CDR1 SNHLY, CDR2 FYNNEI. The germline V and J ends were trimmed by 8 bases and 3 bases, with 14 bases remaining between them. DNA of the CDR3: TGTGCCAGCGGCCGGGGGGGCTACAATCAGCCCCAGCATTTT. Residues: CASGRGGYNQPQHF. The whole variable domain, filled in from reference TRBV2 and TRBJ1-5, reads EPEVTQTPSHQVTQMGQEVILRCVPISNHLYFYWYRQILGQKVEFLVSFYNNEISEKSEIFDDQFSVERPDGSNFTLKIRSTKLEDSAMYFCASGRGGYNQPQHFGDGTRLSIL.

The V and J genes are TRBV27 and TRBJ1-1; D gene unclear. CDR3 size: 13 residues. CDR1 is MNHEY, CDR2 SMNVEV, per germline (reference sequence). Deletions cut 1 base from V and 5 bases from J, with 8 bases between. CDR3 amino acids: CASSLFDRTEAFF. CDR3 in DNA: TGTGCCAGCAGTTTATTTGATAGAACTGAAGCTTTCTTT.

This chain uses TRBV27 with TRBJ2-1; 7 nucleotides agree with TRBD2. J lost 6 bases, V lost 5 bases, and 7 bases had no gene match. This CDR3 has 14 amino acids. The germline gives CDR1 MNHEY, CDR2 SMNVEV (reference sequence). CDR3 nucleotide sequence: TGTGCCAGCAGTACGGGGACTACTGCCAATGAGCAGTTCTTC. Amino acid sequence: CASSTGTTANEQFF.

The gene calls are TRBV15 and TRBJ2-7, with TRBD2 matching 7 bases. Per the germline V gene, CDR1 is LNHNV and CDR2 is YYDKDF (reference sequence). V dropped 6 bases and J dropped 7; count of bases not matched to a gene: 9. The CDR3 length is 13 residues. DNA for the CDR3: TGTGCCACCAGTCCAGCGGGATGGCGGGAGCAGTACTTC. Translated, it gives CATSPAGWREQYF.

The chain carries TRBV5-1 and TRBJ1-3, with D possibly TRBD1 on 6 matching bases. V was cut by 3 bases and J by 0 bases, with 13 bases left in between. CDR3 length equals 16 residues. Germline lookup yields CDR1 SGHRS and CDR2 YFSETQ. The CDR3 sequence: CASSWATGDSGNTIYF. DNA of the CDR3: TGCGCCAGCAGCTGGGCGACAGGCGACTCTGGAAACACCATATATTTT.

This clone came up once. The chain recombines TRBV6-4 with TRBJ1-2; TRBD1 matches at 8 bases. Trimming at V came to 3 bases and at J to 2 bases, leaving 5 bases not matched to a gene. CDR3 length equals 15 residues. Germline CDR1 and CDR2: MRHNA and SNTAGT. CDR3 DNA sequence: TGTGCCAGCAGTGAACAGGGGGGGGTGAACTATGGCTACACCTTC. Translation gives CASSEQGGVNYGYTF.

V gene TRBV30 combines with J gene TRBJ1-5; D unclear. There are 14 residues in the CDR3. CDR1 GTSNPN and CDR2 SVGIG come from the germline V gene (reference sequence). V lost 5 bases, J lost 0 bases, and 11 bases lay in between. The CDR3 DNA reads as TGTGCCTGGGGGCCCGGGGTTAGCAATCAGCCCCAGCATTTT. It is translated as CAWGPGVSNQPQHF.

J is TRBJ2-5 and V is TRBV5-1, with TRBD2 matching over 15 bases. V lost 3 bases to trimming and J lost 2 bases; unmatched junction nucleotides: 8. This CDR3 has 18 residues. Germline assignment: CDR1 SGHRS and CDR2 YFSETQ. In nucleotides, the CDR3 is TGCGCCAGCAGCTCAGGACTAGCGGGAGGGCCGGGACAAGAGACCCAGTACTTC. Protein: CASSSGLAGGPGQETQYF. Filled out from reference TRBV5-1 and TRBJ2-5, the complete variable domain reads KAGVTQTPRYLIKTRGQQVTLSCSPISGHRSVSWYQQTPGQGLQFLFEYFSETQRNKGNFPGRFSGRQFSNSRSEMNVSTLELGDSALYLCASSSGLAGGPGQETQYFGPGTRLLVL.

CDR3 sequence (DNA): TGTGCCAGCAGTACCAGGGAGGTGGGTAATCAGCCCCAGCATTTT. Its translation: CASSTREVGNQPQHF. The rearrangement joins TRBV6-2 or TRBV6-3 to TRBJ1-5; a possible D gene is TRBD1 (5 bases). The ends were cut back, 5 bases at V and 4 bases at J, with 15 bases in the middle. CDR3 length equals 15 residues. Germline V gene data show CDR1 as MNHEY and CDR2 as SVGEGT.

The chain combines TRBV3-1 (or the pseudogene TRBV3-2) with TRBJ2-1; D possibly corresponds to TRBD2 (5 bases). The CDR3 length is 15 residues. V gave up 0 bases and J gave up 8 bases, with 14 bases separating them. The germline V gene encodes CDR1 LGHDT and CDR2 YNNKEL (reference sequence). The CDR3 DNA reads as TGTGCCAGCAGCCAAGATATGCTAGCTCGCGATGAGCAGTTCTTC. Translated: CASSQDMLARDEQFF.

The chain recombines TRBV20-1 with TRBJ1-2; no definite D call. Looked up from germline, CDR1 is DFQATT and CDR2 is SNEGSKA (reference sequence). This CDR3 has 13 amino acids. With 3 bases removed from V and 8 bases from J, the gap between germline ends came to 16 bases. Here the CDR3 reads CSASWRVHEGYTF. DNA for the CDR3: TGCAGTGCTAGTTGGAGGGTTCACGAAGGCTACACCTTC.

The V gene is TRBV7-2, the J gene TRBJ1-2, with D perhaps matching TRBD1 (6 bases). V lost 1 base and J lost 8, with 14 bases in between. Per germline, CDR1 SGHTA and CDR2 FQGNSA. This CDR3 has 14 residues. CDR3 bases: TGTGCCAGCAGCTTAGTGGTACAGGGTGGGGGCTACACCTTC. Translated: CASSLVVQGGGYTF.

This clone was picked up one time. The J gene is TRBJ1-2, the V gene TRBV19; 10 bases agree with TRBD1. Trimming removed 4 bases from V and 7 bases from J; junction bases left unmatched: 9. The CDR3 covers 15 residues. Germline CDR1 reads LNHDA; CDR2 reads SQIVND (reference sequence). The CDR3 sequence is CASSNLDRGRLGYTF. In DNA, the CDR3 is TGTGCCAGTAGTAACCTTGACAGGGGGCGGCTTGGCTACACCTTC.